The clone carrying this TCR beta chain was recorded at least ten times. What it recognizes is unknown. The sample comes from a study of T cells in Graves' hyperthyroidism and ophthalmopathy. About the study: Peripheral blood was taken when the disease was first diagnosed, before any treatment began.

TCR beta CDR3 regions were amplified from RNA. First-round RT-PCR with HTBI primers amplified the TCR CDR3 region. TCRdb ran MiXCR on the multiplex PCR reads and lists one entry per CDR3 protein. In the table there are over 300,000 distinct CDR3 sequences, over 11% of which are singletons. Study-level findings and limits: Ophthalmopathy was separated from stable hyperthyroidism by a 13 V-J model. Blood also carried most thyroid clonotypes expanded above 0.001.

The CDR3 totals 15 residues. V was trimmed by 0 bases and J by 0 bases, leaving 9 bases between them. Per the germline V gene, CDR1 is MNHEY and CDR2 is SVGEGT. The patients, who ranged from 18 to 65 in age, presented with newly diagnosed hyperthyroidism lasting under 2 months. The source material was blood. This TCR derives from a woman aged 55-75 years with Graves' hyperthyroidism. The chain links TRBV6-2 or TRBV6-3 to TRBJ2-7; D possibly corresponds to TRBD2 (5 bases). The CDR3 DNA is TGTGCCAGCAGTTACTCGGGGAGCCTCTCCTACGAGCAGTACTTC. Residues: CASSYSGSLSYEQYF.